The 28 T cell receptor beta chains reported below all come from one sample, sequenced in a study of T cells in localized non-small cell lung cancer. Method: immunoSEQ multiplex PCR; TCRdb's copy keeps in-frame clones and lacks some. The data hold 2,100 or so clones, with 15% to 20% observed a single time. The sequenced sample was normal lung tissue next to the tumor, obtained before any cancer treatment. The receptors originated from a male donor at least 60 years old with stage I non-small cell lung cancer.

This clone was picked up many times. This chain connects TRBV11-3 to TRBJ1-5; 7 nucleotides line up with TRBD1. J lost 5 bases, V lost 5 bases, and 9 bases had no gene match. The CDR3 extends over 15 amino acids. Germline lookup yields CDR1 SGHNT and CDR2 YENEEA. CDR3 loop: CASSPARGQHQPQHF. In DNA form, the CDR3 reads TGTGCCAGCAGCCCAGCCCGGGGACAGCATCAGCCCCAGCATTTT.

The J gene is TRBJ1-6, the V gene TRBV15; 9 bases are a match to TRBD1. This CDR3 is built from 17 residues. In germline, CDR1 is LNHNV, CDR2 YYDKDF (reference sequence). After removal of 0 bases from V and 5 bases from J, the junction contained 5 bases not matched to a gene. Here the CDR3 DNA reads TGTGCCACCAGCAGAGATCAGACAGGGGGGAATAATTCACCCCTCCACTTT. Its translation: CATSRDQTGGNNSPLHF.

The DNA for the CDR3 is TGTGCCAGCAGTGACCAAACAGGGCCCTACGAGCAGTACTTC. It codes for CASSDQTGPYEQYF. The genes are TRBV6-8 and TRBJ2-7, with D perhaps TRBD1 (6 bases). The CDR3 is made up of 14 amino acids. V lost 5 bases and J lost 2, with 13 bases in between. Germline loops: CDR1 MNHGY, CDR2 SAAAGT.

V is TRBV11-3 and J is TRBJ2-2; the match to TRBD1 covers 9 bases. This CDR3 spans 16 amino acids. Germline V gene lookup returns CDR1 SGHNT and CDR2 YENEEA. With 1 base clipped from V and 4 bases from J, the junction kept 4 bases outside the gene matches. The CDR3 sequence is CASSLVGTGLTGELFF. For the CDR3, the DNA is TGTGCCAGCAGCTTAGTCGGGACAGGGCTCACCGGGGAGCTGTTTTTT. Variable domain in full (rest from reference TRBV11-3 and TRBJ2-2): EAGVVQSPRYKIIEKKQPVAFWCNPISGHNTLYWYLQNLGQGPELLIRYENEEAVDDSQLPKDRFSAERLKGVDSTLKIQPAELGDSAVYLCASSLVGTGLTGELFFGEGSRLTVL.

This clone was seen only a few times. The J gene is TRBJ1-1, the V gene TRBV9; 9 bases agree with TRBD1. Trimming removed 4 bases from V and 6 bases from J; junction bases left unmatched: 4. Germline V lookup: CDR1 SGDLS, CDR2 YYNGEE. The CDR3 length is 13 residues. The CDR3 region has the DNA TGTGCCAGCAGCACAGGGACAGGGTCTGAAGCTTTCTTT. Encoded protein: CASSTGTGSEAFF.

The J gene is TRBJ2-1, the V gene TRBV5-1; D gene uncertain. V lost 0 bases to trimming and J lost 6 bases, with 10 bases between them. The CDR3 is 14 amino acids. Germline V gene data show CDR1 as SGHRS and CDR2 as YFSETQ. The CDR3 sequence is CASSLGLEANEQFF. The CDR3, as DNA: TGCGCCAGCAGCTTGGGCCTGGAAGCCAATGAGCAGTTCTTC.

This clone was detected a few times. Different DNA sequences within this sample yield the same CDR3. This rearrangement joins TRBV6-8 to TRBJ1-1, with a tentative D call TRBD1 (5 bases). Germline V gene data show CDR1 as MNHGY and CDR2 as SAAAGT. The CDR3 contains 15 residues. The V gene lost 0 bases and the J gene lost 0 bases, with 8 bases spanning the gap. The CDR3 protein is CASSYSGTVNTEAFF. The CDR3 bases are TGTGCCAGCAGTTACTCGGGGACGGTGAACACTGAAGCTTTCTTT.

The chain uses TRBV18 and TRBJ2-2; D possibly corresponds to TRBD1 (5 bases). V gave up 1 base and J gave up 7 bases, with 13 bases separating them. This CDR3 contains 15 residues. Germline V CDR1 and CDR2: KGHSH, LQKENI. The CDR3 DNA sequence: TGTGCCAGCTCACCACAGGGGCCGCGCATCGGGGAGCTGTTTTTT. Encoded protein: CASSPQGPRIGELFF.

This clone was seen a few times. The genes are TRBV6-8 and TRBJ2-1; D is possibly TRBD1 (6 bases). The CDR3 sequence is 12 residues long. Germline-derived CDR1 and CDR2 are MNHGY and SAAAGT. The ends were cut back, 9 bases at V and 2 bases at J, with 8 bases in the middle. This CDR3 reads CASRDTYNEQFF. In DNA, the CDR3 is TGTGCCAGTAGGGACACCTACAATGAGCAGTTCTTC.

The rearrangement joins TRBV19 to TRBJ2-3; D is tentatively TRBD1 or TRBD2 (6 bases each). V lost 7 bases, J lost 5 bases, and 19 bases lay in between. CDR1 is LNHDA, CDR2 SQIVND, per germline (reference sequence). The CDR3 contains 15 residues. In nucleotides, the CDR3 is TGTGCCAGTACCCGAGGGGGGACCCGAGGAGATACGCAGTATTTT. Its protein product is CASTRGGTRGDTQYF. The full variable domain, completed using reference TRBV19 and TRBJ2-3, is DGGITQSPKYLFRKEGQNVTLSCEQNLNHDAMYWYRQDPGQGLRLIYYSQIVNDFQKGDIAEGYSVSREKKESFPLTVTSAQKNPTAFYLCASTRGGTRGDTQYFGPGTRLTVL.

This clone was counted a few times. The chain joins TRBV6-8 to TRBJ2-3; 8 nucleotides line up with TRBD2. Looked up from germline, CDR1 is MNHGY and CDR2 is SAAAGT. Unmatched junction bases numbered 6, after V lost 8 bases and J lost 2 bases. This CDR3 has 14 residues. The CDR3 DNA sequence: TGTGCCAGCGGACTAGCCTTAACCACAGATACGCAGTATTTT. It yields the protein CASGLALTTDTQYF.

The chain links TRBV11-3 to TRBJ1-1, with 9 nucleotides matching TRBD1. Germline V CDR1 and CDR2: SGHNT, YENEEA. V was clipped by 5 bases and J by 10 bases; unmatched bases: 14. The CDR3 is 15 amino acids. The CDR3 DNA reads TGTGCCAGCAGCCCGCAGAGAGGACAGGGGTTTATAGCTTTCTTT. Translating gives CASSPQRGQGFIAFF.

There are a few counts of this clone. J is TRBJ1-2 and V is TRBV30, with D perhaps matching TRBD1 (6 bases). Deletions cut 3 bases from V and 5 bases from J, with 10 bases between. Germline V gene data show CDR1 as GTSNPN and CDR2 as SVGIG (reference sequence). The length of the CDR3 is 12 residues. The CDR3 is CAWREGGYGYTF. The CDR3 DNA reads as TGTGCCTGGAGGGAAGGGGGTTATGGCTACACCTTC.

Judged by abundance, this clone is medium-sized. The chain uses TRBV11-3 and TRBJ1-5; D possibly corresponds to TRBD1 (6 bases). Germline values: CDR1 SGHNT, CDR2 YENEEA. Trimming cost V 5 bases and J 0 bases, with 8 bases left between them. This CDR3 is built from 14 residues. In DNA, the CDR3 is TGTGCCAGCAGCCAACAGGGTAGCAATCAGCCCCAGCATTTT. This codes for CASSQQGSNQPQHF.

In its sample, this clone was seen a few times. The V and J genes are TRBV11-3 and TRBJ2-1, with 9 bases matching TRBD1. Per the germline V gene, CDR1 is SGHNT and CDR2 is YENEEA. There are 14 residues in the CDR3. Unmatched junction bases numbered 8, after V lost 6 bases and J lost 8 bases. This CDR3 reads CASRYGTGNDEQFF. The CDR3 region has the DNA TGTGCCAGCAGATACGGGACAGGGAATGATGAGCAGTTCTTC.

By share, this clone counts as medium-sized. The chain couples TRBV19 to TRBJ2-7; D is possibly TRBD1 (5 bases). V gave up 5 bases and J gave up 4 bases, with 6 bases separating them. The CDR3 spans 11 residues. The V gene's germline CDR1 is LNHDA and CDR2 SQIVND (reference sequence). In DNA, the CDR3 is TGTGCCAGTAGTCACAGGTACGAGCAGTACTTC. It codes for CASSHRYEQYF.

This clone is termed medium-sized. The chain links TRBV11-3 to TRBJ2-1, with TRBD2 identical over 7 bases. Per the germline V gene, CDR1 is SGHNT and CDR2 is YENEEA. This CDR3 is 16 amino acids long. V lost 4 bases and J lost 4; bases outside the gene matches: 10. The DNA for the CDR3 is TGTGCCAGCAGCTGGGGGGGTGGCAGACAGTACAATGAGCAGTTCTTC. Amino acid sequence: CASSWGGGRQYNEQFF.

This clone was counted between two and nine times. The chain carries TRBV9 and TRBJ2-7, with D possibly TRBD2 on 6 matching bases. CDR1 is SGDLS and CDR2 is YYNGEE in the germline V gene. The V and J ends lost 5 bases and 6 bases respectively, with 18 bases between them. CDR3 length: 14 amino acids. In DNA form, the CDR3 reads TGTGCCAGCAGTGAAGCGCTCGGGAGTGGCGAGCAGTACTTC. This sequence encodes CASSEALGSGEQYF.

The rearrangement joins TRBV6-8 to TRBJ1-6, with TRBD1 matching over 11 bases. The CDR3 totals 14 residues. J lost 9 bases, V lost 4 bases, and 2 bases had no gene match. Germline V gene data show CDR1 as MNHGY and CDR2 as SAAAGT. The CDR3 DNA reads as TGTGCCAGCAGTTGGGACAGGGGGAGTTCACCCCTCCACTTT. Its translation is CASSWDRGSSPLHF.

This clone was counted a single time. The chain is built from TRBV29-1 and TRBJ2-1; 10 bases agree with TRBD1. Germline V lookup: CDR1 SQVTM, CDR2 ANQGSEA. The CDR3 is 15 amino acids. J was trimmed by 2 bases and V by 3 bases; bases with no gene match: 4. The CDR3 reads CSVERDRGTYNEQFF. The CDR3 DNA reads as TGCAGCGTTGAGAGGGACAGGGGTACCTACAATGAGCAGTTCTTC.

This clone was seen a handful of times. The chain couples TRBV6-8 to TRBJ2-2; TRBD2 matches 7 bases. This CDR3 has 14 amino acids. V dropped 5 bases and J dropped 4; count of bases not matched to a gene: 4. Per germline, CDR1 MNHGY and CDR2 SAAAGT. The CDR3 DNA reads TGTGCCAGCAGTCGGGACTACCCCACCGGGGAGCTGTTTTTT. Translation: CASSRDYPTGELFF.

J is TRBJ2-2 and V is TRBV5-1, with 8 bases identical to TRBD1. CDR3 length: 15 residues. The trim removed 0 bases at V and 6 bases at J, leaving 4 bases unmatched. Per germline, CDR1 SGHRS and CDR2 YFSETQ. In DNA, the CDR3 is TGCGCCAGCAGCTTGGCAGGGGGCAACGCCGGGGAGCTGTTTTTT. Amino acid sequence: CASSLAGGNAGELFF.

CDR3 residues: CASSLQVSGTEAFF. Here the CDR3 DNA reads TGCGCCAGCAGCTTACAGGTGTCGGGAACTGAAGCTTTCTTT. The chain links TRBV5-1 to TRBJ1-1; perhaps TRBD1 as D (5 bases). Germline V lookup: CDR1 SGHRS, CDR2 YFSETQ. The CDR3 runs to 14 residues. The ends were cut back, 2 bases at V and 5 bases at J, with 13 bases in the middle.

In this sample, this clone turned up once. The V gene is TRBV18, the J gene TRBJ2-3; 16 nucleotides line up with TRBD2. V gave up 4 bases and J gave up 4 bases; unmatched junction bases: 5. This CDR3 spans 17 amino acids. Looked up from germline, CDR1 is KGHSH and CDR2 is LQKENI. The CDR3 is CASSRPGTSGGADTQYF. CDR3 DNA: TGTGCCAGCTCACGTCCCGGGACTAGCGGGGGGGCAGATACGCAGTATTTT. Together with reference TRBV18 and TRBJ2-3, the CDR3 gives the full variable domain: NAGVMQNPRHLVRRRGQEARLRCSPMKGHSHVYWYRQLPEEGLKFMVYLQKENIIDESGMPKERFSAEFPKEGPSILRIQQVVRGDSAAYFCASSRPGTSGGADTQYFGPGTRLTVL.

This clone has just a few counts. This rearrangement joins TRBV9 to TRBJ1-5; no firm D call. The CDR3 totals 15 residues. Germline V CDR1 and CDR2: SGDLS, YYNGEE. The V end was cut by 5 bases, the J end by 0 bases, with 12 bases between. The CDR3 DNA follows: TGTGCCAGCAGTCGGACGGGGAATAGCAATCAGCCCCAGCATTTT. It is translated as CASSRTGNSNQPQHF.

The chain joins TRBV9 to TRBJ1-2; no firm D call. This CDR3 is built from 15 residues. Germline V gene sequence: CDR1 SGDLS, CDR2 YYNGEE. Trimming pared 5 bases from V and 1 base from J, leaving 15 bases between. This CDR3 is CASSEAHGINYGYTF. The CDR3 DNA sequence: TGTGCCAGCAGTGAAGCGCACGGAATTAACTATGGCTACACCTTC.

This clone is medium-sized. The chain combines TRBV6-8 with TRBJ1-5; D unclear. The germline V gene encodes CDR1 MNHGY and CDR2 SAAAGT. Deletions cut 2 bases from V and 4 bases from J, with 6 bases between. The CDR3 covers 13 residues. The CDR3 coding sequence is TGTGCCAGCAGTTACGGGCTAAATCAGCCCCAGCATTTT. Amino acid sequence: CASSYGLNQPQHF.

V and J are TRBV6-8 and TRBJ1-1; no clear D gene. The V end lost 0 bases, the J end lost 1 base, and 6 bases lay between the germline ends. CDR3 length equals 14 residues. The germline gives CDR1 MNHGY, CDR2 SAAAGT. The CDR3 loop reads CASSYSRENTEAFF. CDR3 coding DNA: TGTGCCAGCAGTTACTCGCGGGAGAACACTGAAGCTTTCTTT.